This TCR beta chain was sequenced during a study of CD8 T cells in Susac syndrome. Reverse transcription of roughly 0.45 to 1 ug RNA used random hexamers. By means of immunoSEQ multiplex PCR, TCR beta CDR3 spanning 54 Vbeta and 13 Jbeta underwent amplification. TCRdb reanalysed the immunoSEQ multiplex PCR reads using MiXCR and keeps one entry per CDR3 protein. Of under 200,000 distinct CDR3 sequences detected, 90% to 95% appear once; the ten largest clones hold over 0.12%. TCR beta sequences were obtained from blood CD8+ and CD4+ T cells. Negative magnetic isolation gave CD8+ and CD4+ cells; FACS enriched CD8+ TEMRA. This receptor was taken from a human donor in good health. Sequencing input: CD4+ T cells from PBMCs.

The CDR3 sequence is CSVAKRGNYEQYF. The CDR3, as DNA: TGCAGCGTTGCTAAAAGGGGCAACTACGAGCAGTACTTC. The chain has TRBV29-1 and TRBJ2-7, with a weak D call TRBD1 (5 bases). Germline CDR1 is SQVTM and CDR2 is ANQGSEA. The CDR3 is made up of 13 amino acids. Trimming cost V 4 bases and J 3 bases, with 13 bases left between them.